This T cell receptor (beta chain) was profiled in a study of identical twins. Trimming took off 10 bases at V and 1 base at J, with 13 bases between the two ends. Germline-derived CDR1 and CDR2 are LNHDA and SQIVND (reference sequence). The CDR3 spans 13 residues. It was template switching that added a universal primer site, and there were unique molecular identifiers on the cDNA. TCRdb re-analysed the 5' RACE reads in MiXCR, keeping a single row per CDR3 protein. This table holds 500,000 to 550,000 distinct CDR3 sequences, more than 20% found once. These data are also associated with another study on yellow fever vaccine responses in identical twins.

This TCR derives from a woman under 30 in good health. Sequences were obtained from CD4+ T cells sorted from blood. The chain links TRBV19 to TRBJ1-2, with TRBD1 as a possible D gene (6 bases). The CDR3 nucleotides read TGTGCCACGGCGGGGGCCATTAACTATGGCTACACCTTC. This codes for CATAGAINYGYTF.